What follows describes a single T cell receptor beta chain. Its target is unknown. This CDR3 region has 14 residues. V was cut by 5 bases and J by 4 bases, with 14 bases left in between. Germline values: CDR1 MNHEY, CDR2 SVGAGI. The data stem from a study of PD-1 blockade in classical Hodgkin lymphoma. Study information: Every 2 weeks, patients had 3 mg/kg nivolumab intravenously. Overall study findings and caveats: With CD4+ cells, TCR diversity rose significantly by C4D1, but not with CD8+ cells.

The data were produced by immunoSEQ multiplex PCR, yet TCRdb's version contains in-frame clones alone and is incomplete. The table has around 6,000 clones, nearly 80% seen once. Every one of the patients relapsed after autologous stem cell transplantation (brentuximab vedotin exposure was variable). The authors purified CD4+ T cells from thawed PBMCs by magnetic negative selection. The V and J genes are TRBV6-5 and TRBJ1-2; unclear D gene. The sample here was CD4+ T cells from blood, taken at baseline. The source is a human donor with classical Hodgkin lymphoma. The CDR3 spells CASSQRGELYGYTF. The CDR3 nucleotides are TGTGCCAGCAGTCAACGGGGAGAACTCTATGGCTACACCTTC.